Listed below are T cell receptor beta chains from one sample, sequenced in a study of shared clonotypes between healthy human individuals. The assay was immunoSEQ multiplex PCR, and TCRdb's table has in-frame clones only and misses some. The data contain hundreds of thousands of clones, roughly 97% of them singletons. Sequenced sample: naive CD4+ T cells sorted from blood. Every receptor here comes from a woman under 40 in good health. The CDR3 runs from the conserved cysteine through the conserved F or W. Each record gives: clone size, D gene, J gene, V gene, CDR3 DNA, CDR3 protein. The D gene is left open where the match is weak. Not every row has a clone size; where given, it reads once, few, many or a size class.

-	-	TRBJ2-2	TRBV4-1	TGCGCCAGCAGCCAAGAAAGGGCCAACACCGGGGAGCTGTTTTTT	CASSQERANTGELFF
once	TRBD1	TRBJ2-7	TRBV6-1	TGTGCCAGCAGTAACCGGGACAGGGTGGCCTACGAGCAGTACTTC	CASSNRDRVAYEQYF
-	TRBD1	TRBJ1-1	TRBV28	TGTGCCAGCAGTGCCCCGGGACAGGGCATCAGTTCGGCTTTCTTT	CASSAPGQGISSAFF
once	TRBD2	TRBJ2-7	TRBV28	TGTGCCAGCAGGGGGACGGGGGGAAGCTACGAGCAGTACTTC	CASRGTGGSYEQYF
-	-	TRBJ2-1	TRBV11-2	TGTGCCAGCAGCTTAGGGGTAGAAAGTCATGAGCAGTTCTTC	CASSLGVESHEQFF
-	-	TRBJ1-2	TRBV2	TGTGCCAGCAGTAAAGAAGGGTTTGGCTACACCTTC	CASSKEGFGYTF
-	-	TRBJ2-3	TRBV7-2	TGTGCCAGCAGTCTTAGCGGAGATACGCAGTATTTT	CASSLSGDTQYF
once	TRBD1	TRBJ2-7	TRBV5-8	TGTGCCAGCAGCTTGGGACAGGGGGCGCTTCGGGAGCAGTACTTC	CASSLGQGALREQYF
-	TRBD2	TRBJ2-2	TRBV27	TGTGCCAGCAGTCCCCGGGGTAGCGGGCACACCGGGGAGCTGTTTTTT	CASSPRGSGHTGELFF
-	TRBD1	TRBJ2-3	TRBV5-1	TGCGCCAGCAGCCCTGGGACAGGGGGAGATACGCAGTATTTT	CASSPGTGGDTQYF
-	-	TRBJ1-4	TRBV6-5	TGTGCCAGCAGCAGAGACAGGAATGAAAAACTGTTTTTT	CASSRDRNEKLFF
-	-	TRBJ2-1	TRBV18	TGTGCCAGCTCACCACCGGTCGATGAGCAGTTCTTC	CASSPPVDEQFF
few	-	TRBJ2-1	TRBV7-2	TGTGCCAGCAGCTTAGATCGCCCTCCGAGCCTGTTCTTC	CASSLDRPPSLFF
-	-	TRBJ2-5	TRBV2	TGTGCCAGCAGAGGACAGAACCAAGAGACCCAGTACTTC	CASRGQNQETQYF
-	-	TRBJ1-2	TRBV2	TGTGCCAGCAGTGATGAGTCTGTGGGTGGCTACACCTTC	CASSDESVGGYTF
-	TRBD2	TRBJ2-7	TRBV29-1	TGCAGCGTTGATGCTAGCGGGGACGAGCAGTACTTC	CSVDASGDEQYF
-	-	TRBJ1-4	TRBV18	TGTGCCAGCTCACCACCGCCTAGAAGGGATGAAAAACTGTTTTTT	CASSPPPRRDEKLFF
-	-	TRBJ2-7	TRBV14	TGTGCCAGCAGCCAGTTGGTGGGAAAGCGGGCGAGGGGGAGTGAGCAGTACTTC	CASSQLVGKRARGSEQYF
once	TRBD2	TRBJ2-3	TRBV28	TGTGCCAGCAGTTCAGCTAGCGGTAGCACAGATACGCAGTATTTT	CASSSASGSTDTQYF
-	TRBD2	TRBJ2-1	TRBV2	TGTGCCAGCGGGAGCGAGACAGCGGGAGTTGGCGAGCAGTTCTTC	CASGSETAGVGEQFF
-	TRBD1	TRBJ2-5	TRBV5-5	TGTGCCAGCAGCTTGGTGATGACAGGGGGCGCGTACTTC	CASSLVMTGGAYF
-	-	TRBJ2-7	TRBV18	TGTGCCAGCTCACCGGGCTACGAGCAGTACTTC	CASSPGYEQYF
-	-	TRBJ1-1	TRBV18	TGTGCCAGCTCACCACTGGGGGACACTGAAGCTTTCTTT	CASSPLGDTEAFF
-	-	TRBJ2-5	TRBV9	TGTGCCAGCAGCCCCCTTGGGGGCAGACAAGAGACCCAGTACTTC	CASSPLGGRQETQYF
once	-	TRBJ1-5	TRBV30	TGTGCCTGGAGCTCCCAAAATTATCAGCCCCAGCATTTT	CAWSSQNYQPQHF
-	TRBD2	TRBJ2-4	TRBV6-1	TGTGCCAGCATAGGACTAGCATACATTCAGTACTTC	CASIGLAYIQYF
-	-	TRBJ1-2	TRBV19	TGTGCCAGTAGTCCTGAGAACAGCCCGGGAGGCTACACCTTC	CASSPENSPGGYTF
-	-	TRBJ1-1	TRBV28	TGTGCCAGCAGTCCTATATCGGGGACACCGGAGGGTACTGAAGCTTTCTTT	CASSPISGTPEGTEAFF
-	-	TRBJ2-5	TRBV5-1	TGCGCCAGCACTCGGGGTCAAGAGACCCAGTACTTC	CASTRGQETQYF
-	-	TRBJ2-5	TRBV18	TGTGCCAGCTCACAAGAGACCCAGTACTTC	CASSQETQYF
-	-	TRBJ2-3	TRBV28	TGTGCCAGCAGGGGTAGAAAAACTAGCACAGATACGCAGTATTTT	CASRGRKTSTDTQYF
-	-	TRBJ2-5	TRBV18	TGTGCCAGCTCACCAGGGGGAGTCGGGGAGACCCAGTACTTC	CASSPGGVGETQYF
-	-	TRBJ1-1	TRBV29-1	TGCAGCGTTTCAGGCCGCATGAACACTGAAGCTTTCTTT	CSVSGRMNTEAFF
-	TRBD1	TRBJ2-7	TRBV5-1	TGCGCCAGCAGCACACAGGGGGCCCTCTACGAGCAGTACTTC	CASSTQGALYEQYF
-	TRBD1	TRBJ1-6	TRBV28	TGTGCCAGCAGTCTGCCGGGACAGACTAATTCACCCCTCCACTTT	CASSLPGQTNSPLHF
-	TRBD1	TRBJ1-2	TRBV28	TGTGCCAGCAGTCCTCAGGACAGGGAAGGTGGCTACACCTTC	CASSPQDREGGYTF
-	-	TRBJ1-2	TRBV19	TGTGCCAGTAGTACAAACCAGGGGACTCCGGGCTACACCTTC	CASSTNQGTPGYTF